This TCR beta chain was recovered during a study of cytomegalovirus exposure and HLA in healthy donors. Notes on the study in general: Common viral pathogens seemed to be connected with several of the most significant clusters, according to a later analysis.

The CDR3 loop spans 17 amino acids. A remark on this clone: Its specificity is not known.

Primers for the PCR totalled 60 Vbeta and 13 Jbeta. This table comes from immunoSEQ multiplex PCR, and its TCRdb copy is limited to in-frame clones, with some not included. The table includes more than 95,000 clones, roughly 13% detected once. The chain uses TRBV21-1 and TRBJ2-5; the table's TRBD2 call for D was not verified on the DNA. The DNA end is a closer match to TRBJ2-7, so the J assignment may be wrong. TRBV21-1 is a known pseudogene. The sequence derives from a man aged 35 to 55 in good health and CMV-seropositive. The material sequenced was PBMCs. DNA for the CDR3: TGTGCCAGCAGCAAGGATCGGCTAGCGGGACCCCCCTACGAGCAGTACTTC. Its translation: CASSKDRLAGPPYEQYF.